What follows are 10 T cell receptor beta chains derived from one specimen sequenced in a study of CD8 T cells in ankylosing spondylitis. Study-level results: Made up of eight or nine highly homologous variants, a TCR beta motif appeared characteristic of ankylosing spondylitis blood.

Which antigens these TCRs recognize remains unknown. MiXCR, applied by TCRdb to the 5' RACE reads, yields one record per CDR3 protein. The sample lists under 950,000 distinct CDR3 sequences; 15% to 20% were seen once. Material: blood, either unsorted or a sorted T cell fraction (not recorded which). The receptors were gathered from a male donor with ankylosing spondylitis.

The genes are TRBV7-3 and TRBJ2-1; tentative D call: TRBD1 (6 bases). The CDR3 spans 14 residues. V lost 0 bases to trimming and J lost 7 bases, with 10 bases between them. Germline lookup yields CDR1 SGHTA and CDR2 FQGTGA. The CDR3 sequence: CASSLTGARNEQFF. Written as DNA, the CDR3 is TGTGCCAGCAGCTTAACGGGGGCTCGGAATGAGCAGTTCTTC.

The rearrangement uses TRBV11-2 and TRBJ2-1, with D possibly being TRBD2 (6 bases). This CDR3 is built from 16 residues. CDR1 SGHAT and CDR2 FQNNGV come from the germline V gene. The V and J ends lost 5 bases and 4 bases respectively, with 18 bases between them. The CDR3 sequence: CASSPRPSSGYNEQFF. The CDR3 bases are TGTGCCAGCAGCCCCCGGCCGAGTAGCGGTTACAATGAGCAGTTCTTC.

In this sample, this clonotype turned up a few times. The chain combines TRBV30 with TRBJ2-7; weak D call: TRBD2 (6 bases). V was cut by 5 bases and J by 1 base, with 15 bases left in between. The CDR3 length is 14 residues. Germline V gene lookup returns CDR1 GTSNPN and CDR2 SVGIG (reference sequence). The CDR3 sequence: CAWLARGLSYEQYF. The DNA of the CDR3 is TGTGCCTGGTTAGCGAGGGGACTTTCCTACGAGCAGTACTTC.

The J gene is TRBJ1-6, the V gene TRBV4-3, with a possible D match to TRBD1 (5 bases). The CDR3 covers 16 residues. V shed 8 bases and J shed 10 bases, with 24 bases lying between them. Germline CDR1 is LGHNA and CDR2 is YSLEER. CDR3 in DNA: TGCGCCAGCGGACCGGGGGTTGCTAACCGGGGGTCACCCCTCCACTTT. This sequence encodes CASGPGVANRGSPLHF.

This clonotype was found a few times. The chain joins TRBV5-1 to TRBJ1-4, with D uncertain. This CDR3 is built from 14 residues. Trimming took 0 bases from V and 8 from J, leaving 11 bases between them. In germline, CDR1 is SGHRS, CDR2 YFSETQ. The DNA of the CDR3 is TGCGCCAGCAGCTTGGGGGTCTATGAAGAAAAACTGTTTTTT. It yields the protein CASSLGVYEEKLFF.

The chain joins TRBV12-3 or TRBV12-4 to TRBJ2-5; TRBD1 aligns across 9 bases. V shed 5 bases, J shed 1 base, and the junction held 5 bases outside the gene matches. The CDR3 is 15 amino acids. The CDR3, as DNA: TGTGCCAGCAGTCCTGGGACAGGGTTCCAAGAGACCCAGTACTTC. Its protein product is CASSPGTGFQETQYF.

This clonotype appeared a few times. The gene calls are TRBV18 and TRBJ2-5; maybe TRBD1 (6 bases). This CDR3 contains 13 residues. Between the trimmed V and J ends, which lost 5 bases and 1 base, there was a span of 8 bases. Germline V gene lookup returns CDR1 KGHSH and CDR2 LQKENI. The CDR3 DNA is TGTGCCAGCTCAGCACAGGGCCAAGAGACCCAGTACTTC. Translated, it gives CASSAQGQETQYF.

This clonotype was recorded many times. CDR3 DNA: TGCAGTGCTAGACCCGTAACCGGGGGTACTGCCGGGGAGCTGTTTTTT. Its protein product is CSARPVTGGTAGELFF. The chain employs TRBV20-1 and TRBJ2-2; perhaps TRBD2 as D (6 bases). Germline V gene data show CDR1 as DFQATT and CDR2 as SNEGSKA (reference sequence). V was shortened by 2 bases and J by 6 bases, with 19 bases between the two germline ends. The CDR3 is 16 amino acids.

The sample holds many counts of this clonotype. V gene TRBV5-1 combines with J gene TRBJ1-1; D not certain. The V and J ends lost 4 bases and 0 bases respectively, with 7 bases between them. Germline V CDR1 and CDR2: SGHRS, YFSETQ. The CDR3 is made up of 13 amino acids. The DNA for the CDR3 is TGCGCCAGCAGCACGGGAGTGAACACTGAAGCTTTCTTT. It codes for CASSTGVNTEAFF.

There are a few counts of this clonotype. The chain has TRBV10-3 and TRBJ1-2; 11 bases map to TRBD1. The CDR3 loop spans 14 amino acids. The J segment lost 8 bases and the V segment lost 7 bases, leaving 9 bases of the junction unmatched. Germline V gene data show CDR1 as ENHRY and CDR2 as SYGVKD. The CDR3 DNA reads as TGTGCCATCAACGTCGGACAGGGGGCGGAGGGCTACACCTTC. It specifies CAINVGQGAEGYTF.